This T cell receptor (beta chain) is from a study of shared clonotypes between healthy human individuals. Background on the study: Used for every donor were three CD4 naive, three CD4 memory, two CD8 naive and one CD8 memory plate.

The sorted-subset replicate PCRs were given about 200 ng DNA, which is tens of thousands of T cell genomes. TCRdb keeps only in-frame clones here, not all; method: immunoSEQ multiplex PCR. The data hold about 680,000 clones, with about 90% observed a single time. This clone was observed once. CD45RO-negative, CCR7-selected cells formed the naive CD8 fraction, which excluded terminally differentiated effector memory CD45RA+ cells. The CDR3 spans 15 residues. The trim removed 6 bases at V and 4 bases at J, leaving 10 bases unmatched. CDR1 is ENHRY and CDR2 is SYGVKD in the germline V gene. This chain connects TRBV10-3 to TRBJ1-2; 8 bases match TRBD1. This TCR derives from a man aged 30-40 years in good health. The specimen was naive CD8+ T cells sorted from blood. The DNA for the CDR3 is TGTGCCATCAGGTCCTACCCCGACAGGGGCTATGGCTACACCTTC. This encodes CAIRSYPDRGYGYTF.